The 30 T cell receptor beta chains presented below share a single source sample, sequenced in a study of blood T cell repertoires in COVID-19. The table came from immunoSEQ multiplex PCR; TCRdb's copy has only in-frame clones and leaves some out. The data contain roughly 190,000 clones, around 83% of them seen just once; the ten biggest clones take up approximately 6.2%. The specimen was peripheral blood. The receptor source for this set is a woman aged 35 to 49 with acute or convalescent COVID-19.

The chain uses TRBV3-1 (or the pseudogene TRBV3-2) and TRBJ2-1; tentative D call: TRBD2 (5 bases). This CDR3 spans 18 amino acids. CDR1 is LGHDT, CDR2 YNNKEL, per germline (reference sequence). Trimming removed 0 bases from V and 8 bases from J, with 23 bases in between. CDR3 sequence: CASSQEFIGGRDSDEQFF. CDR3 bases: TGTGCCAGCAGCCAAGAGTTTATAGGAGGACGCGATTCGGATGAGCAGTTCTTC.

V is TRBV29-1 and J is TRBJ1-3, with TRBD1 identical over 8 bases. CDR3 length: 15 residues. V was pared by 4 bases and J by 7 bases, with 12 bases of the junction left unmatched. Germline-derived CDR1 and CDR2 are SQVTM and ANQGSEA. The CDR3 DNA follows: TGCAGCGTTGTATCCCTCGGACAGGGAATGAACACCATATATTTT. It yields the protein CSVVSLGQGMNTIYF.

The chain employs TRBV5-1 and TRBJ2-7; the match to TRBD1 covers 10 bases. This CDR3 contains 17 residues. Losses at the gene ends were 0 bases for V and 3 bases for J; bases not matched to a gene: 9. Germline CDR1 SGHRS, CDR2 YFSETQ. This CDR3 reads CASSLGGTGENLYEQYF. CDR3 DNA: TGCGCCAGCAGCTTGGGGGGGACAGGGGAAAACCTCTACGAGCAGTACTTC.

J is TRBJ2-7 and V is TRBV24-1, with D perhaps TRBD1 (5 bases). Trimming took off 2 bases at V and 2 bases at J, with 12 bases between the two ends. The CDR3 totals 15 residues. CDR1 is KGHDR and CDR2 is SFDVKD in the germline V gene. CDR3 amino acids: CATSDSLTAPYEQYF. CDR3 coding DNA: TGTGCCACCAGTGATTCGTTGACAGCCCCCTACGAGCAGTACTTC.

V and J are TRBV18 and TRBJ2-5, with D possibly matching TRBD2 (6 bases). V was trimmed by 3 bases and J by 2 bases, leaving 10 bases between them. This CDR3 is 14 amino acids long. Germline V gene lookup returns CDR1 KGHSH and CDR2 LQKENI. The CDR3 sequence: CASSPLGGQETQYF. In DNA form, the CDR3 reads TGTGCCAGCTCACCCCTCGGGGGTCAAGAGACCCAGTACTTC.

About this clone: The same CDR3 also results from other DNA sequences found in this sample. The chain is built from TRBV5-1 and TRBJ1-5; D is perhaps TRBD1 (5 bases). Germline V gives CDR1 SGHRS, CDR2 YFSETQ. CDR3 length equals 14 residues. With 4 bases removed from V and 1 base from J, the gap between germline ends came to 9 bases. The CDR3 here is CASSLDSSNQPQHF. Written as DNA, the CDR3 is TGCGCCAGCAGCCTTGACAGCAGCAATCAGCCCCAGCATTTT. The full variable domain, its missing parts supplied by reference TRBV5-1 and TRBJ1-5, is KAGVTQTPRYLIKTRGQQVTLSCSPISGHRSVSWYQQTPGQGLQFLFEYFSETQRNKGNFPGRFSGRQFSNSRSEMNVSTLELGDSALYLCASSLDSSNQPQHFGDGTRLSIL.

V is TRBV10-2 and J is TRBJ1-2, with D tentatively TRBD1 (6 bases). The CDR3 covers 15 residues. The germline V and J ends were trimmed by 5 bases and 0 bases, with 13 bases remaining between them. The germline gives CDR1 WSHSY, CDR2 SAAADI. CDR3 in amino acids: CASSSDSRANYGYTF. CDR3 in DNA: TGCGCCAGCAGTTCGGACAGCCGAGCTAACTATGGCTACACCTTC.

The V gene is TRBV6-4, the J gene TRBJ2-1; TRBD2 matches 8 bases. Germline trimming cut 5 bases from V and 6 bases from J; bases unmatched to any gene: 15. Germline CDR1 is MRHNA and CDR2 is SNTAGT. This CDR3 region has 17 residues. The CDR3 nucleotides are TGTGCCAGCAGTCCCTTTCGAGCGGGAGATCAGGGCAATGAGCAGTTCTTC. Encoded protein: CASSPFRAGDQGNEQFF.

The V and J genes are TRBV4-1 and TRBJ1-1; D is perhaps TRBD1 (5 bases). Germline CDR1 is MGHRA and CDR2 is YSYEKL. Trimming pared 4 bases from V and 0 bases from J, leaving 12 bases between. This CDR3 region has 15 residues. CDR3 residues: CASSRGLLLNTEAFF. The DNA for the CDR3 is TGCGCCAGCAGCCGGGGCTTACTTTTGAACACTGAAGCTTTCTTT.

This clone appeared many times. The rearrangement joins TRBV10-1 to TRBJ2-2, with TRBD1 as a possible D gene (5 bases). V dropped 6 bases and J dropped 4 bases, with 9 bases sitting between them. This CDR3 has 13 residues. The germline gives CDR1 WNHNN, CDR2 SYGVQD (reference sequence). CDR3 coding DNA: TGCGCCAGCAGCAGGGTTCTCACCGGGGAGCTGTTTTTT. It is translated as CASSRVLTGELFF.

CDR3 bases: TGCGCCAGCAGCTTCCCCCCAACGAGCTCCTATAATTCACCCCTCCACTTT. Encoded protein: CASSFPPTSSYNSPLHF. The chain has TRBV5-1 and TRBJ1-6; D is unclear. Trimming shortened V by 2 bases and J by 0 bases, and 12 bases separated the two germline ends. This CDR3 has 17 residues. Germline CDR1 reads SGHRS; CDR2 reads YFSETQ.

This rearrangement joins TRBV28 to TRBJ2-2; possible D gene TRBD2, 6 bases. V was pared by 3 bases and J by 4 bases, with 9 bases between. Per germline, CDR1 MDHEN and CDR2 SYDVKM. CDR3 size: 14 residues. CDR3 in DNA: TGTGCCAGCAGTTTGGTCGGGGGCACCGGGGAGCTGTTTTTT. Encoded protein: CASSLVGGTGELFF.

For the CDR3, the DNA is TGTGCCAGCAGTTTATATACACAGGAAGCTTTCTTT. It yields the protein CASSLYTQEAFF. The chain employs TRBV28 and TRBJ1-1; D remains ambiguous. The CDR3 runs to 12 residues. In germline, CDR1 is MDHEN, CDR2 SYDVKM. Trimming took 1 base from V and 8 from J, leaving 8 bases between them.

This clone was seen just once. The chain is built from TRBV29-1 and TRBJ2-3; 11 nucleotides align to TRBD2. V shed 5 bases and J 0 bases; nucleotides not matched to a gene: 4. Germline-derived CDR1 and CDR2 are SQVTM and ANQGSEA. This CDR3 contains 15 residues. The CDR3 DNA sequence: TGCAGCGTTTGGGGACTAGCGGCGAGCACAGATACGCAGTATTTT. Residues: CSVWGLAASTDTQYF.

This clone showed up just once. The chain joins TRBV4-2 to TRBJ2-3; TRBD2 matches at 9 bases. The CDR3 runs 17 residues. CDR1 is LGHNA, CDR2 YNFKEQ, per germline. Trimming removed 0 bases from V and 3 bases from J; junction bases left unmatched: 7. CDR3 sequence: CASSQDMAGGPTDTQYF. The CDR3 coding sequence is TGTGCCAGCAGCCAAGATATGGCGGGGGGGCCGACAGATACGCAGTATTTT.

The chain recombines TRBV5-4 with TRBJ1-1; 8 bases are shared with TRBD1. Germline V CDR1 and CDR2: SGHNT, YYREEE (reference sequence). The CDR3 runs to 14 residues. The trim removed 4 bases at V and 8 bases at J, leaving 10 bases unmatched. The CDR3 here is CASSPTSGGGEAFF. The CDR3 DNA reads TGTGCCAGCAGCCCTACTTCAGGGGGCGGAGAAGCTTTCTTT. Using reference TRBV5-4 and TRBJ1-1 for the parts outside the CDR3, the full variable domain is ETGVTQSPTHLIKTRGQQVTLRCSSQSGHNTVSWYQQALGQGPQFIFQYYREEENGRGNFPPRFSGLQFPNYSSELNVNALELDDSALYLCASSPTSGGGEAFFGQGTRLTVV.

The rearrangement uses TRBV4-2 and TRBJ2-2, with D perhaps TRBD2 (6 bases). There are 18 residues in the CDR3. V lost 1 base and J 4 bases, leaving 19 bases between the germline ends. Germline assignment: CDR1 LGHNA and CDR2 YNFKEQ. CDR3: CASSQGGAGQPLTGELFF. The CDR3 nucleotides are TGTGCCAGCAGCCAAGGGGGAGCGGGCCAGCCCCTCACCGGGGAGCTGTTTTTT.

V gene TRBV15 combines with J gene TRBJ1-2, with TRBD1 as a possible D gene (5 bases). This CDR3 comprises 13 residues. V was pared by 4 bases and J by 4 bases, with 10 bases between. The germline V gene encodes CDR1 LNHNV and CDR2 YYDKDF (reference sequence). The CDR3 region is CATSTDIPYGYTF. For the CDR3, the DNA is TGTGCCACCAGCACGGACATTCCCTATGGCTACACCTTC.

This clone has only one observation. The CDR3 sequence is CASSGVADTQYF. DNA of the CDR3: TGTGCCAGCAGCGGAGTAGCGGATACGCAGTATTTT. V gene TRBV11-3 combines with J gene TRBJ2-3; TRBD2 is a possible D gene (5 bases). The CDR3 contains 12 residues. Germline values: CDR1 SGHNT, CDR2 YENEEA. Trimming took 5 bases from V and 6 from J, leaving 9 bases between them.

This clone was found once. The chain joins TRBV6-5 to TRBJ1-1; TRBD1 might be the D (5 bases). Trimming removed 5 bases at V and 5 bases at J, with 15 bases between. Germline CDR1 and CDR2: MNHEY and SVGAGI. The CDR3 is 14 residues long. The CDR3 nucleotides read TGTGCCAGCAGTAACGCCCGGGGGATGACTGAAGCTTTCTTT. Its protein is CASSNARGMTEAFF.

The genes are TRBV19 and TRBJ1-1; the D gene is possibly TRBD1 (5 bases). Looked up from germline, CDR1 is LNHDA and CDR2 is SQIVND (reference sequence). The V end was cut by 8 bases, the J end by 1 base, with 8 bases between. CDR3 length: 12 residues. Written as DNA, the CDR3 is TGTGCCAGTGGGGACTCGAACACTGAAGCTTTCTTT. This sequence encodes CASGDSNTEAFF. Using reference TRBV19 and TRBJ1-1 for the parts outside the CDR3, the full variable domain is DGGITQSPKYLFRKEGQNVTLSCEQNLNHDAMYWYRQDPGQGLRLIYYSQIVNDFQKGDIAEGYSVSREKKESFPLTVTSAQKNPTAFYLCASGDSNTEAFFGQGTRLTVV.

V is TRBV5-1 and J is TRBJ2-5; D might be TRBD1 (6 bases). Between the trimmed V and J ends, which lost 0 bases and 3 bases, there was a span of 9 bases. CDR3 length: 14 residues. Germline V gene data show CDR1 as SGHRS and CDR2 as YFSETQ. The CDR3 is CASSLAAGEETQYF. The CDR3 DNA sequence: TGCGCCAGCAGCTTGGCGGCAGGGGAAGAGACCCAGTACTTC.

This clone has only one observation. The rearrangement links TRBV9 to TRBJ1-1; perhaps TRBD1 as D (5 bases). Deletions cut 0 bases from V and 4 bases from J, with 10 bases between. CDR3 length: 14 residues. In germline, CDR1 is SGDLS, CDR2 YYNGEE. CDR3 in amino acids: CASSVVGVGTEAFF. The CDR3 DNA reads TGTGCCAGCAGCGTAGTAGGGGTCGGCACTGAAGCTTTCTTT. Using reference TRBV9 and TRBJ1-1 for the parts outside the CDR3, the full variable domain is DSGVTQTPKHLITATGQRVTLRCSPRSGDLSVYWYQQSLDQGLQFLIQYYNGEERAKGNILERFSAQQFPDLHSELNLSSLELGDSALYFCASSVVGVGTEAFFGQGTRLTVV.

In this sample, this clone turned up a few times. The J gene is TRBJ1-2, the V gene TRBV6-5; D remains unclear. Germline CDR1 MNHEY, CDR2 SVGAGI. The CDR3 has 16 residues. V dropped 0 bases and J dropped 0 bases, with 11 bases sitting between them. DNA for the CDR3: TGTGCCAGCAGTTACTCGAGGGCAGGAGCTAACTATGGCTACACCTTC. Translating gives CASSYSRAGANYGYTF.

The chain is built from TRBV3-1 (or the pseudogene TRBV3-2) and TRBJ2-1, with a tentative D call TRBD2 (6 bases). V gave up 4 bases and J gave up 8 bases, with 21 bases separating them. Germline V lookup: CDR1 LGHDT, CDR2 YNNKEL (reference sequence). The CDR3 is 16 amino acids. The CDR3 sequence is CASSLEGRLRGDEQFF. Written as DNA, the CDR3 is TGTGCCAGCAGCCTGGAGGGGAGACTCCGAGGGGATGAGCAGTTCTTC.

This clone was counted only a few times. The V call is TRBV15, the J call TRBJ2-5, with TRBD2 as a possible D gene (6 bases). In germline, CDR1 is LNHNV, CDR2 YYDKDF (reference sequence). The CDR3 consists of 18 residues. V was clipped by 5 bases and J by 2 bases, with 24 bases between them. The CDR3 nucleotides read TGTGCCACCAGCTCGTTATTCGGAGCGGGTGGAGGGCAAGAGACCCAGTACTTC. Translated, it gives CATSSLFGAGGGQETQYF. Full variable domain (rest looked up from reference TRBV15 and TRBJ2-5): DAMVIQNPRYQVTQFGKPVTLSCSQTLNHNVMYWYQQKSSQAPKLLFHYYDKDFNNEADTPDNFQSRRPNTSFCFLDIRSPGLGDTAMYLCATSSLFGAGGGQETQYFGPGTRLLVL.

The CDR3 region is CASSDWTGQYGNTIYF. The CDR3 DNA follows: TGTGCCAGCAGCGATTGGACAGGGCAATACGGAAACACCATATATTTT. The V gene is TRBV7-9, the J gene TRBJ1-3; the match to TRBD1 covers 8 bases. Germline V gene sequence: CDR1 SEHNR, CDR2 FQNEAQ (reference sequence). The CDR3 runs to 16 residues. After removal of 5 bases from V and 4 bases from J, the junction contained 10 bases not matched to a gene. The full variable domain, completed using reference TRBV7-9 and TRBJ1-3, is DTGVSQNPRHKITKRGQNVTFRCDPISEHNRLYWYRQTLGQGPEFLTYFQNEAQLEKSRLLSDRFSAERPKGSFSTLEIQRTEQGDSAMYLCASSDWTGQYGNTIYFGEGSWLTVV.

V gene TRBV19 combines with J gene TRBJ2-7, with D maybe TRBD1 (5 bases). Germline assignment: CDR1 LNHDA and CDR2 SQIVND (reference sequence). The CDR3 contains 15 residues. Trimming removed 2 bases from V and 4 bases from J, with 15 bases in between. CDR3 in amino acids: CASSIKTNRYYEQYF. CDR3 bases: TGTGCCAGTAGTATAAAAACTAACAGGTATTACGAGCAGTACTTC.

This chain connects TRBV18 to TRBJ2-1; maybe TRBD1 (5 bases). Per the germline V gene, CDR1 is KGHSH and CDR2 is LQKENI. The V gene lost 1 base and the J gene lost 5 bases, with 9 bases spanning the gap. The length of the CDR3 is 14 residues. The CDR3 region has the DNA TGTGCCAGCTCACCACTGACAGAACACAATGAGCAGTTCTTC. The encoded protein is CASSPLTEHNEQFF.

The chain employs TRBV7-9 and TRBJ2-5; a possible D gene is TRBD1 (6 bases). Per germline, CDR1 SEHNR and CDR2 FQNEAQ (reference sequence). The CDR3 length is 14 residues. The germline V and J ends were trimmed by 1 base and 5 bases, with 11 bases remaining between them. The CDR3 protein is CASSLVQGSETQYF. In DNA, the CDR3 is TGTGCCAGCAGCTTAGTACAGGGATCTGAGACCCAGTACTTC.